The clone carrying this TCR beta chain has only a few counts. Its antigen is not known. The data originate from a study of T cell responses to AZD1222 COVID-19 vaccine. About the study: It was second doses at about 4 or about 12 weeks that were pooled.

Libraries were prepared by immunoSEQ multiplex PCR; TCRdb keeps only in-frame clonotypes and omits some of them. The data contain roughly 100,000 clones, approximately 91% of them singletons. Study-wide results and limits: Sampling captured repertoires only after the peak T cell response. Baseline seropositives among AZD1222 recipients totaled only five to seven. It should be noted that donors were predominantly white British and more often female, and clonal diversity was possibly underestimated.

The V gene's germline CDR1 is GTSNPN and CDR2 SVGIG (reference sequence). V was shortened by 0 bases and J by 5 bases, with 13 bases between the two germline ends. The CDR3 runs 14 residues. The chain links TRBV30 to TRBJ2-5; no clear D gene. The sequence came from an adult in good health. Source: peripheral blood, taken on day 0 of AZD1222 vaccination. CDR3 protein: CAWSVGSYRETQYF. CDR3 coding DNA: TGTGCCTGGAGTGTAGGGTCTTATCGGGAGACCCAGTACTTC.